The 7 T cell receptor beta chains below come from one sample, sequenced in a study of tissue T cells after allogeneic stem cell transplantation. Clones were sequenced by immunoSEQ multiplex PCR, and TCRdb holds only the in-frame ones, with some missing. Among about 50,000 clones listed, nearly 75% were seen once. The sequenced material came from sorted cells pooled from one or two spleens. All receptors come from a pool of C57BL/6 mice in good health.

On this clone: Germline and genes: mouse. Incomplete CDR3 DNA: TGTGCCAGCAGTCCCGGGACTGGGGGGGCGCAGGAACAGTAC. This encodes CASSPGTGGAQEQY. From start to end, the CDR3 is CASSPGTGGAQEQYF. The rearrangement links TRBV13-3 to TRBJ2-7, with TRBD2 matching 14 bases. The read ends 1 residue before the CDR3 terminus; that terminus is restored from the germline J gene. The CDR3 contains 15 residues. Germline V gives CDR1 NNHDY, CDR2 SYVADS. V trimming: 4 bases; J trimming: 7 bases; junction bases outside the gene matches: 7.

Of note for this clone: The gene symbols are mouse symbols. The sequence runs out 1 residue before the end of the CDR3; the remainder is reconstructed from the germline J gene. The chain has TRBV16 and TRBJ2-2; D ambiguous. Germline CDR1 SGHSA, CDR2 FRNQAP. V was trimmed by 5 bases and J by 1 base, leaving 2 bases between them. The CDR3 is 12 amino acids. The CDR3 is CASSRNTGQLYF. The DNA read from the CDR3 is TGTGCAAGCAGCCGAAACACCGGGCAGCTCTAC. The complete variable domain, with remaining parts taken from reference TRBV16 and TRBJ2-2, reads NAGVIQTPRHKVTGKGQEATLWCEPISGHSAVFWYRQTIVQGLEFLTYFRNQAPIDDSGMPKERFSAQMPNQSHSTLKIQSTQPQDSAVYLCASSRNTGQLYFGEGSKLTVL.

With regard to this clone: Mouse germline and gene names are used. The read stops 1 residue short of the end of the CDR3; the missing end is completed from the germline J gene. The chain links TRBV13-2 to TRBJ1-3; perhaps TRBD1 as D (6 bases). The CDR3 is made up of 14 amino acids. Germline loops: CDR1 NNHNN, CDR2 SYGAGS (reference sequence). The ends were cut back, 5 bases at V and 0 bases at J, with 9 bases in the middle. Partial CDR3 DNA: TGTGCCAGCGGCAGGGGAAATTCTGGAAATACGCTCTAT. Translation gives CASGRGNSGNTLY. The CDR3 in its entirety is CASGRGNSGNTLYF.

With regard to this clone: The genes and germline here are from mouse. The CDR3 end lies 1 residue beyond the end of the read and is filled in from the germline J gene. V gene TRBV13-2 combines with J gene TRBJ1-4; TRBD1 matches at 9 bases. The germline V gene encodes CDR1 NNHNN and CDR2 SYGAGS (reference sequence). This CDR3 has 14 amino acids. Trimming cost V 9 bases and J 7 bases; bases outside gene matches: 10. The CDR3 protein is CANGPGQGGERLFF. The sequenced CDR3 bases are TGTGCCAACGGGCCGGGACAGGGAGGCGAAAGATTATTT.

This clone has a handful of counts. Gene names and germline refer to mouse. The CDR3 end falls 1 residue outside the read, so it is completed with the germline J gene. The rearrangement joins TRBV13-2 to TRBJ2-7; TRBD2 agrees at 12 bases. Germline V gives CDR1 NNHNN, CDR2 SYGAGS (reference sequence). Trimming removed 2 bases from V and 3 bases from J; junction bases left unmatched: 3. There are 15 residues in the CDR3. Here the CDR3 reads CASGEGTGGRYEQYF. Incomplete CDR3 DNA: TGTGCCAGCGGTGAGGGGACTGGGGGGCGCTATGAACAGTAC.

Notes on this clone: Germline and genes: mouse. The CDR3 goes on 1 residue after the read ends, and that part is filled in from the germline J gene. The gene calls are TRBV13-3 and TRBJ1-2; D is uncertain. The CDR3 runs 12 residues. CDR1 and CDR2 from the germline V gene are NNHDY and SYVADS. V lost 2 bases and J lost 1, with 3 bases in between. CDR3 sequence: CASSDQNSDYTF. The sequenced CDR3 bases are TGTGCCAGCAGTGACCAAAACTCCGACTACACC.

On this clone: Gene names denote mouse genes. The read terminates 1 residue ahead of where the CDR3 ends, so the germline J gene completes it. The V gene is TRBV3, the J gene TRBJ2-3, with D possibly TRBD1 on 6 matching bases. Trimming left V 5 bases short and J 4 bases short, with 10 bases between. The CDR3 is 13 amino acids. CDR1 is SNHLY and CDR2 is FYNGKV in the germline V gene (reference sequence). The DNA read from the CDR3 is TGTGCCAGCAGCCCAGGGACAACAGAAACGCTGTAT. This sequence encodes CASSPGTTETLY. The entire CDR3 protein is CASSPGTTETLYF.